The T cell receptor (beta chain) described here comes from a study of a mutant IDH1 vaccine in newly diagnosed glioma (dated by TCRdb to the early 2020s). Study-level background: Patients received eight vaccinations in weeks 1, 3, 5, 7, 11, 15, 19 and 23, corresponding to visits V03 through V10. Longitudinal TCRB deep sequencing was performed for about two dozen treated patients wherever samples were available for exploratory analyses. Prior to enrollment, standard therapy consisting of radiotherapy alone, temozolomide alone, or radiochemotherapy with temozolomide had been administered to patients, with the combination being received by most patients. In the chemotherapy-containing groups, vaccination started alongside temozolomide cycles, whereas in patients who had radiotherapy alone it started 4-6 weeks after radiotherapy. Of the approximately 33 patients who were treated, about 62% were male and about 40% were female, and the mean age was around 40 years. Peripheral blood was collected at six visits: V03 (baseline), V05, V07, V10, V12 and V13.

In the paper's terms, the time point label means: week 23, last vaccination. A 20-mer mutant IDH1 peptide at 300 micrograms in Montanide made up each vaccine dose, which was injected subcutaneously together with topical imiquimod. Newly diagnosed WHO grade 3 or 4 IDH1-mutant astrocytomas showing loss of nuclear ATRX were present in the donors. The samples were drawn from NOA16, a multicentre, single-arm, open-label phase I trial in Germany that tested a mutant IDH1 peptide vaccine in humans for the first time. Genomic DNA for TCRB sequencing was extracted from EDTA blood using the DNeasy Blood and Tissue Kit. Libraries were prepared through the immunoSEQ multiplex PCR assay. Rearranged TCR beta chain sequences were amplified with the hsTCRB Kit following the manufacturer's protocol. An Illumina MiSeq was used to sequence the TCRB libraries. In the paper's pipeline: The kit vendor's proprietary platform handled demultiplexing, trimming and gene mapping. This immuneACCESS table, as held by TCRdb, lists in-frame sequences with V and J called but not all clones. Of the missing ones, under half trace to an unresolved V gene in checked studies; the others have no known cause. V and J calls and clone size are as listed in that table; D and trimming were resolved from the DNA. Recorded for this sample are fewer than 45,000 clones; about 79% of them occurred a single time. The top ten constitute about 6.3% of the sample.

As for this clone: The antigen it binds to is not known. No base quality information exists; no much larger clone differs at one position.

Points the paper makes about the study in general: Immune responses induced by the vaccine were seen in approximately 93% of patients across multiple MHC alleles. PBMC samples for TCRB deep sequencing were selected based on availability. The authors stated that sample limitations prevented analyses of patient blood samples from being reproduced. Pseudoprogression seemed to be unrelated to changes in the top peripheral T cell clonotypes found by TCRB sequencing.

The CDR3 covers 13 residues, taking in both the cysteine and the phenylalanine. Only the CDR3 DNA is retained, 39 bases long and in frame from the first base. The germline V gene specifies MNHEY as CDR1 and SVGAGI as CDR2. V is clipped by 5 bases and J by 7 bases, and the sequence between their germline boundaries is 11 bases long. This sequence originates from a woman aged 40 to 50 with glioma. Some clones in this sample may be carry-over from other donors' samples. This specimen was PBMCs, taken from a glioma patient whose treatment included an IDH1 peptide vaccine. The rearrangement combines TRBV6-5 with TRBJ1-4, with no confident D gene call. CDR3 reads: CASSGMEGEKLFF. The nucleotide sequence is TGTGCCAGCAGTGGAATGGAGGGTGAAAAACTGTTTTTT.